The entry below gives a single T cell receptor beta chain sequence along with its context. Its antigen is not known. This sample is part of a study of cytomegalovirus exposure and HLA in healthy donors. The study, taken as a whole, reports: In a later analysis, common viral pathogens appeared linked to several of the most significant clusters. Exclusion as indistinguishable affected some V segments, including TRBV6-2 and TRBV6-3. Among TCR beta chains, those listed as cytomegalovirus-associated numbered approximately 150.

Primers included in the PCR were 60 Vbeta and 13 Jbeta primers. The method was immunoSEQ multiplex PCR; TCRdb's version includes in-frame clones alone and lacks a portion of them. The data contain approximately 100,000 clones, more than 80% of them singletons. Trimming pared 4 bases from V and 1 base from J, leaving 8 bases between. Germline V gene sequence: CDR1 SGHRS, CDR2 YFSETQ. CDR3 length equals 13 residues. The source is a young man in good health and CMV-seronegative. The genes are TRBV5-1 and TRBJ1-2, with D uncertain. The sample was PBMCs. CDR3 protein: CASSRGYNYGYTF. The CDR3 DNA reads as TGCGCCAGCAGCCGGGGTTATAACTATGGCTACACCTTC.